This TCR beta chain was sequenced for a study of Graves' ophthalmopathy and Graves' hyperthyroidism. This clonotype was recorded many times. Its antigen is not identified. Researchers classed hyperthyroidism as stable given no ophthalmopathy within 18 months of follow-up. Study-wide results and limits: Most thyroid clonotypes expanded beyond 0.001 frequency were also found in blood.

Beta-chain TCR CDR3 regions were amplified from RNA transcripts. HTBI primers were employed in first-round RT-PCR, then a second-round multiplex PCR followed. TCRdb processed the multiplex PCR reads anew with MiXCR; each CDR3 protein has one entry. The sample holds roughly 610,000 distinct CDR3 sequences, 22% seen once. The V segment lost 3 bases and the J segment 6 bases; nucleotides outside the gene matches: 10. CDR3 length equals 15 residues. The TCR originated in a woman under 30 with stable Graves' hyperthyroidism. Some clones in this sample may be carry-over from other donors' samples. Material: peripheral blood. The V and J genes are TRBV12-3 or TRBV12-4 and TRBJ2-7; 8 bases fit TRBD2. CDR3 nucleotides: TGTGCCAGCAGTTTGGAACGGGGGGGCGATCCCGAGCAGTACTTC. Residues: CASSLERGGDPEQYF.